Detailed here is one T cell receptor (beta chain). Some clones are missing from TCRdb's copy, which holds only in-frame ones; the method was immunoSEQ multiplex PCR. The sample yields over 50,000 clones, about nine tenths seen once. CDR3 length: 14 residues. Trimming took off 0 bases at V and 5 bases at J, with 10 bases between the two ends. CDR1 and CDR2 (germline): PRHDT, FYEKMQ (reference sequence). The entry originates in a study of OX40 agonist ivuxolimab in advanced cancers. Study-wide background: Earlier anti-PD-1, anti-PD-L1 or anti-CTLA-4 therapy was permitted; over 35% had received some.

Exclusion applied to patients with autoimmune disease history or systemic immunosuppression. This chain joins TRBV13 and TRBJ1-2; D is undetermined. Sequences were derived from CD4+ or CD8+ T cells sorted from blood, sampled in a trial of the OX40 agonist ivuxolimab. The TCR was taken from an adult with an advanced solid tumor such as melanoma, head and neck, liver or kidney cancer. CDR3 residues: CASSLGVGVYGYTF. CDR3 nucleotides: TGTGCCAGCAGCTTAGGGGTAGGTGTTTATGGCTACACCTTC.